Many counts were recorded for the clone carrying this T cell receptor (beta chain). Added to each PCR by spiking were synthetic TCR analog templates. Repertoires were generated with immunoSEQ multiplex PCR, while TCRdb's copy carries only in-frame clones and drops some. Of 80,000 to 100,000 clones listed, roughly 87% were seen once; the top ten hold more than 9%. The record originates from a study of PD-L1 blockade in urothelial cancer. Across the study: Bladder-origin urothelial cancer in males described about nine tenths of the roughly 29 patients. Patients had undergone 0 to 3 prior chemotherapy regimens.

CDR3 size: 16 residues. The V and J ends lost 5 bases and 0 bases respectively, with 14 bases between them. Germline loops: CDR1 LNHNV, CDR2 YYDKDF (reference sequence). Source: PBMCs, taken around atezolizumab (anti-PD-L1) treatment. The TCR originated in a man aged 65 to 85 with urothelial cancer. The V call is TRBV15, the J call TRBJ2-1; no definite D call. The CDR3: CATSGQETSSYNEQFF. The CDR3 coding sequence is TGTGCCACCAGCGGCCAAGAAACCTCCTCCTACAATGAGCAGTTCTTC.